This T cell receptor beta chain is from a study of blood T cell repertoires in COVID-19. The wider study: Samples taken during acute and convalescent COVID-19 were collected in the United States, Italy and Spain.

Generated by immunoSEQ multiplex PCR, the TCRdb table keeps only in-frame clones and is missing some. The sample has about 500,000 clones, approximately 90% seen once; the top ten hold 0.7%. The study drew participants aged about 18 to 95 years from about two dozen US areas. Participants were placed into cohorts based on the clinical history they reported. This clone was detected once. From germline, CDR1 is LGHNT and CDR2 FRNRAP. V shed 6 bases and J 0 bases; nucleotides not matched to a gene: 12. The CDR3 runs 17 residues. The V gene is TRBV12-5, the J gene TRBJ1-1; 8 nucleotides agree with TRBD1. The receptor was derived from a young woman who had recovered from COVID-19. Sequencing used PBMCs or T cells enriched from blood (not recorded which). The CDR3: CASGITGQGGMNTEAFF. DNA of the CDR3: TGTGCTAGTGGGATTACCGGACAGGGAGGGATGAACACTGAAGCTTTCTTT.